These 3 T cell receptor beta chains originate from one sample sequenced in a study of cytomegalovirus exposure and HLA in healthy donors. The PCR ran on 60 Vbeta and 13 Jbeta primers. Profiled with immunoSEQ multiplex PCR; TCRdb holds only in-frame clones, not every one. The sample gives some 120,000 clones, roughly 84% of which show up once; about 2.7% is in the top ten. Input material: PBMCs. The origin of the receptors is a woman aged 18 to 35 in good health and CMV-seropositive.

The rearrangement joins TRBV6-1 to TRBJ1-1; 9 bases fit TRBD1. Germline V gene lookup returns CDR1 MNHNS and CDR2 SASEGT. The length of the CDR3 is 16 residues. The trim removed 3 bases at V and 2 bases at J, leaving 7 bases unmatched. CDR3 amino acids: CASSDPGQGENTEAFF. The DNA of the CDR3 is TGTGCCAGCAGTGACCCGGGACAGGGAGAAAACACTGAAGCTTTCTTT.

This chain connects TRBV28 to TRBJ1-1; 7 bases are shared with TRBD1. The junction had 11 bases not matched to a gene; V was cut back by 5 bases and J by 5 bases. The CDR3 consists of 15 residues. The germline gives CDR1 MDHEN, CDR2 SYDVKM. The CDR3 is CASSPSTGEWTEAFF. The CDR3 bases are TGTGCCAGCAGTCCCTCCACAGGGGAGTGGACTGAAGCTTTCTTT.

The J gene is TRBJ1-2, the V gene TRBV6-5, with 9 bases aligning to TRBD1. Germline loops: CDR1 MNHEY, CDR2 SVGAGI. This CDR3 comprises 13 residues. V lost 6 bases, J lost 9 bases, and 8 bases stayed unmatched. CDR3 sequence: CASSPGTGKSYTF. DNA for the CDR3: TGTGCCAGCAGCCCCGGGACAGGGAAAAGCTACACCTTC.